This T cell receptor (beta chain) came from a study of T cell repertoires in cytomegalovirus infection. Study background: Through public TCR beta signatures, both CMV infection and matching HLA type were indicated.

In regard to this clonotype: Its antigen is unknown.

TCRdb ran MiXCR on the reads and lists one entry per CDR3 protein. The repertoire holds 700,000 to 950,000 distinct CDR3 sequences, with about 31% as singletons. The CDR3 loop spans 14 amino acids. V trimming: 2 bases; J trimming: 6 bases; junction bases outside the gene matches: 3. The germline gives CDR1 MNHEY, CDR2 SMNVEV (reference sequence). The chain employs TRBV27 and TRBJ1-5; 8 bases line up with TRBD1. The starting material was cultured CD8+ T cells from PBMCs, obtained from culture after CMV antigen stimulation. The receptor comes from a human donor in good health (CMV status not recorded). Some clones in this sample may be carry-over from other donors' samples. In nucleotides, the CDR3 is TGTGCCAGCAGTTTACAGGGGGCCGTTCAGCCCCAGCATTTT. As protein: CASSLQGAVQPQHF.